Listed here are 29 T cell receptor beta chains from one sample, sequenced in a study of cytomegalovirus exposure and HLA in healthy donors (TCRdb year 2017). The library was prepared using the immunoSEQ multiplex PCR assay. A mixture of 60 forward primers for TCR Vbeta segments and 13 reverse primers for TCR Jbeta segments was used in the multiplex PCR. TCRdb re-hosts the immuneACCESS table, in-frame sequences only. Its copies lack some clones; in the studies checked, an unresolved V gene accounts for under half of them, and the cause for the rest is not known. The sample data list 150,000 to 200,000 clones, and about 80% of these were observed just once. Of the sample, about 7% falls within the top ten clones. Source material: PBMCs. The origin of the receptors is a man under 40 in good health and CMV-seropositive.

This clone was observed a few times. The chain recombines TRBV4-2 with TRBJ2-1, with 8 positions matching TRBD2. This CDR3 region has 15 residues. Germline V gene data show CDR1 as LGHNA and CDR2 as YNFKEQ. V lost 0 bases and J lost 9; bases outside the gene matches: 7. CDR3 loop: CASSQDSGGAREQFF. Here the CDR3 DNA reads TGTGCCAGCAGCCAAGATTCCGGGGGGGCCCGTGAGCAGTTCTTC.

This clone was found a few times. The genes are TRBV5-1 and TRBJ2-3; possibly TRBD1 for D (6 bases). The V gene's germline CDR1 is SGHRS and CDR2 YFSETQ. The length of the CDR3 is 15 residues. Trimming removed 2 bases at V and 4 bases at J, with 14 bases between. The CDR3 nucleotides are TGCGCCAGCAGCTTTCAGGGGCAGGTGGCAGATACGCAGTATTTT. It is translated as CASSFQGQVADTQYF.

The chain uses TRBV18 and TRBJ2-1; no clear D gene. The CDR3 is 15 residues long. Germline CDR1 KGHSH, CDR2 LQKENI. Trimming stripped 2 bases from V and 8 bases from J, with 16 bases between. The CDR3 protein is CASSPMGVAQYEQFF. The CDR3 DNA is TGTGCCAGCTCACCAATGGGCGTTGCACAATATGAGCAGTTCTTC. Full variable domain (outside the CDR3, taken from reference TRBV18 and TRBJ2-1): NAGVMQNPRHLVRRRGQEARLRCSPMKGHSHVYWYRQLPEEGLKFMVYLQKENIIDESGMPKERFSAEFPKEGPSILRIQQVVRGDSAAYFCASSPMGVAQYEQFFGPGTRLTVL.

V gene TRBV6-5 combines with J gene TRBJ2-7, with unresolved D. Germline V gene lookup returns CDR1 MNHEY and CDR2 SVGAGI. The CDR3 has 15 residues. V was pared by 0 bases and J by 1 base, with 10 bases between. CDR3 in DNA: TGTGCCAGCAGTTACTCGAGGCCCGCGTCCTACGAGCAGTACTTC. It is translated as CASSYSRPASYEQYF.

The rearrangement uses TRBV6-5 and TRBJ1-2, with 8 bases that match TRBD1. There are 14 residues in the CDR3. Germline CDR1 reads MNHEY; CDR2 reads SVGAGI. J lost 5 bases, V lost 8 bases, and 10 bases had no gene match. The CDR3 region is CASATRTGIYGYTF. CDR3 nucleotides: TGTGCCAGCGCAACTCGGACAGGGATATATGGCTACACCTTC.

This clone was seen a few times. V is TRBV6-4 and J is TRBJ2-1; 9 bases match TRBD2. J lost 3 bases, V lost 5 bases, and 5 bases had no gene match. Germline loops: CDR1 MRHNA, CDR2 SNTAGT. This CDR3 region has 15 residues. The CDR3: CASSRLAESYNEQFF. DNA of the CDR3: TGTGCCAGCAGTCGACTAGCGGAGAGCTACAATGAGCAGTTCTTC.

CDR3 nucleotide sequence: TGTGCCAGCAGCTTATCCGGACAGGGTGGAGAGACCCAGTACTTC. This translates into CASSLSGQGGETQYF. The V call is TRBV7-3, the J call TRBJ2-5; TRBD1 agrees at 8 bases. Germline lookup yields CDR1 SGHTA and CDR2 FQGTGA. The CDR3 extends over 15 amino acids. The junction had 6 bases not matched to a gene; V was cut back by 2 bases and J by 4 bases.

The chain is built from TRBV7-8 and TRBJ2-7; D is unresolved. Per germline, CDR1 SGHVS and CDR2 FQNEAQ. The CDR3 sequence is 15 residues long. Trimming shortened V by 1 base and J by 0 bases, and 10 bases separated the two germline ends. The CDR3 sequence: CASSLDPLSSYEQYF. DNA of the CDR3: TGTGCCAGCAGCTTAGACCCTCTCAGCTCCTACGAGCAGTACTTC.

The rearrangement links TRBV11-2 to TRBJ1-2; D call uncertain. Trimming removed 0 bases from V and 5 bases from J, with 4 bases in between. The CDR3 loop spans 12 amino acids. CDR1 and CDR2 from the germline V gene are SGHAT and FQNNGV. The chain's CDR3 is CASSLDEYGYTF. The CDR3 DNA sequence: TGTGCCAGCAGCTTAGATGAGTATGGCTACACCTTC.

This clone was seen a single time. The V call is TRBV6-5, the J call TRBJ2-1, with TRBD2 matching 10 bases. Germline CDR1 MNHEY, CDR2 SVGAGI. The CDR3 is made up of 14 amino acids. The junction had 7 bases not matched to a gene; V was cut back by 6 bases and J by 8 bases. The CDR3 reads CASRISGGADEQFF. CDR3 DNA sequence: TGTGCCAGCAGGATCAGCGGGGGGGCCGATGAGCAGTTCTTC.

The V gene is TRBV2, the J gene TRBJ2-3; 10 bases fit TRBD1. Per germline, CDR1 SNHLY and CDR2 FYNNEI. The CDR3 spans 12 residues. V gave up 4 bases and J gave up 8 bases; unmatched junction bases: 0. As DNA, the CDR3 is TGTGCCAGCAGTGGGACAGGGGGTACGCAGTATTTT. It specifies CASSGTGGTQYF.

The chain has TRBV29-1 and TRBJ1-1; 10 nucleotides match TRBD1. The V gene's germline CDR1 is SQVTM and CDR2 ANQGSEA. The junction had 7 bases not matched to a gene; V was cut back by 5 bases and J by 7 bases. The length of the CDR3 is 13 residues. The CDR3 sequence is CSVYRDRGGEAFF. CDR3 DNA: TGCAGCGTTTATAGGGACAGGGGTGGTGAAGCTTTCTTT.

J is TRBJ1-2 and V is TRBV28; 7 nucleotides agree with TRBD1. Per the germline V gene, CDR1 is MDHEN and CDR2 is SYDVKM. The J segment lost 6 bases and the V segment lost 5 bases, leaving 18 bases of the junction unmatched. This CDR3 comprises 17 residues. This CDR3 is CASSNLGADRDGHGYTF. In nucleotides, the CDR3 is TGTGCCAGCAGTAACTTAGGGGCCGACAGGGACGGACATGGCTACACCTTC.

This CDR3 reads CASSGSFGLIQETQYF. The DNA of the CDR3 is TGTGCCAGTAGTGGAAGCTTCGGACTGATCCAAGAGACCCAGTACTTC. J is TRBJ2-5 and V is TRBV19; D possibly corresponds to TRBD2 (5 bases). CDR1 is LNHDA, CDR2 SQIVND, per germline (reference sequence). This CDR3 region has 16 residues. Trimming cost V 5 bases and J 1 base, with 17 bases left between them. The variable domain in full, with the rest retrieved from reference TRBV19 and TRBJ2-5, is DGGITQSPKYLFRKEGQNVTLSCEQNLNHDAMYWYRQDPGQGLRLIYYSQIVNDFQKGDIAEGYSVSREKKESFPLTVTSAQKNPTAFYLCASSGSFGLIQETQYFGPGTRLLVL.

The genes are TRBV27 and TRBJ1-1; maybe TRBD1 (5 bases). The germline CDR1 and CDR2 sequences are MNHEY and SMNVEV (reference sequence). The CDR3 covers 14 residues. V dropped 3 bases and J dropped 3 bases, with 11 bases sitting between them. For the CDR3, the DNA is TGTGCCAGCAGTTTTGGGGCTCTGGACACTGAAGCTTTCTTT. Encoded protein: CASSFGALDTEAFF.

The CDR3 bases are TGTGCCAGCAGACGGGAGGTGGGGGTTCGTCAGCCCCAGCATTTT. Its translation: CASRREVGVRQPQHF. The genes are TRBV6-6 and TRBJ1-5; TRBD1 is a possible D gene (5 bases). Trimming shortened V by 6 bases and J by 6 bases, and 18 bases separated the two germline ends. The length of the CDR3 is 15 residues. The germline CDR1 and CDR2 sequences are MNHNY and SVGAGI (reference sequence).

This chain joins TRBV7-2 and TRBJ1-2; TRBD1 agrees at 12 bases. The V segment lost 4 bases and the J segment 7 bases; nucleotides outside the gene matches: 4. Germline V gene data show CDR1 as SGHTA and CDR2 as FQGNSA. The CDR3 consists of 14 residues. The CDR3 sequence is CASSSGQGAGGYTF. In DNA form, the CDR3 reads TGTGCCAGCAGCTCGGGACAGGGGGCTGGTGGCTACACCTTC.

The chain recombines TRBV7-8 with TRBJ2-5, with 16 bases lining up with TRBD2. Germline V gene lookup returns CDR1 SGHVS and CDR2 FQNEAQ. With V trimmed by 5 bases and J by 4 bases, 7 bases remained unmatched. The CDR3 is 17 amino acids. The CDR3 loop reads CASSVGLAGGPAETQYF. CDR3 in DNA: TGTGCCAGCAGCGTGGGACTAGCGGGGGGGCCAGCAGAGACCCAGTACTTC.

Here the CDR3 reads CASSLDSLRWPQHF. The CDR3 DNA sequence: TGTGCCAGCAGCCTGGACAGCCTGAGGTGGCCCCAGCATTTT. The chain recombines TRBV27 with TRBJ1-5; the D gene is possibly TRBD1 (6 bases). The V gene's germline CDR1 is MNHEY and CDR2 SMNVEV (reference sequence). The CDR3 contains 14 residues. V gave up 6 bases and J gave up 9 bases, with 18 bases separating them.

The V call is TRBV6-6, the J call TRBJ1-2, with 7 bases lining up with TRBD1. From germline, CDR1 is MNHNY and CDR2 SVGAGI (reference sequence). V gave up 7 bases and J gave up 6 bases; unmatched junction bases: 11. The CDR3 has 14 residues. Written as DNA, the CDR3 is TGTGCCAGCACCAACCCTCGACAGGGCCATGGCTACACCTTC. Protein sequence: CASTNPRQGHGYTF.

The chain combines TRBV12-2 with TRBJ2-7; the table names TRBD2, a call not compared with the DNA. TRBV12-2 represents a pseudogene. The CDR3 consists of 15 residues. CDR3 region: CASRLGSGGPYEQYF. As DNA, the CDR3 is TGTGCAAGTCGCCTAGGGTCGGGGGGCCCCTACGAGCAGTACTTC.

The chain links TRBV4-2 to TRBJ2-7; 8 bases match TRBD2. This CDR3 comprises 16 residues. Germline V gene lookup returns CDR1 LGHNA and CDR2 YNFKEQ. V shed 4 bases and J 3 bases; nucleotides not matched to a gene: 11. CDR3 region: CASSPGGIAGIYEQYF. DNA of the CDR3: TGTGCCAGCAGCCCTGGGGGTATAGCGGGGATCTACGAGCAGTACTTC.

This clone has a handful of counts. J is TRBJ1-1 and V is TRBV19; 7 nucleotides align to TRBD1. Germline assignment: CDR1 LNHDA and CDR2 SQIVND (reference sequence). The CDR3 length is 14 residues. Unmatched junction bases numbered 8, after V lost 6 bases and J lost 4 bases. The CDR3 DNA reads TGTGCCAGTAGCCCGACAGGGTCGGGCACTGAAGCTTTCTTT. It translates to CASSPTGSGTEAFF.

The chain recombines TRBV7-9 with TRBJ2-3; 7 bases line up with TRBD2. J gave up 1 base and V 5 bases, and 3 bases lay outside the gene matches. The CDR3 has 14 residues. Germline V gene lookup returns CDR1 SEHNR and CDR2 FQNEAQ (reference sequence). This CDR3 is CASSALAGTDTQYF. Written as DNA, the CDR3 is TGTGCCAGCAGCGCCCTAGCGGGCACAGATACGCAGTATTTT.

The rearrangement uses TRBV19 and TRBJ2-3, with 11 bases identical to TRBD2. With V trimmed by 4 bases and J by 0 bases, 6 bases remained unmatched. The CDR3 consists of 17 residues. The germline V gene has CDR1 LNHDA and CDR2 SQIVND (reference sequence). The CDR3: CASSTRLAGPSTDTQYF. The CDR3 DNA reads TGTGCCAGTAGTACGAGACTAGCGGGACCTAGCACAGATACGCAGTATTTT.

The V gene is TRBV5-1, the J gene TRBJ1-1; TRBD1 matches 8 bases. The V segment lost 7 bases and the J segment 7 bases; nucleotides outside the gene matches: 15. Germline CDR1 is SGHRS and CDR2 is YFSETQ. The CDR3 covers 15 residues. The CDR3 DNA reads TGCGCCAGCCATCTGCATCCCGACAGGGGTAATGAAGCTTTCTTT. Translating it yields CASHLHPDRGNEAFF.

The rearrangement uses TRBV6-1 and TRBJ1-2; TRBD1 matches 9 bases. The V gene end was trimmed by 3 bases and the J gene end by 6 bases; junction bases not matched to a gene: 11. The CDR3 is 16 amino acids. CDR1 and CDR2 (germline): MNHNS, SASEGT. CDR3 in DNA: TGTGCCAGCAGTGACGGTGGGACAGGGCCGACGGATGGCTACACCTTC. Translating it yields CASSDGGTGPTDGYTF.

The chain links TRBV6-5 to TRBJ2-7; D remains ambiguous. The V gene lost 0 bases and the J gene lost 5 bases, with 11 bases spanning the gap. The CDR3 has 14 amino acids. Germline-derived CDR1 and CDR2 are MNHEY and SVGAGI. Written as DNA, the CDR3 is TGTGCCAGCAGTTACTCGAGTGGCGGTAACGAGCAGTACTTC. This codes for CASSYSSGGNEQYF.

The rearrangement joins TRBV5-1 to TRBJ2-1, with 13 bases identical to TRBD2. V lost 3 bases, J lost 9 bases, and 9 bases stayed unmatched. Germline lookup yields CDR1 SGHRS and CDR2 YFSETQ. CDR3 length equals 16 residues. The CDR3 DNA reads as TGCGCCAGCAGCTCTTCCACTAGCGGGGGGGCCATTGAGCAGTTCTTC. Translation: CASSSSTSGGAIEQFF.